By frequency in the sample, the clone carrying this T cell receptor beta chain is medium-sized. Its target is unknown. The entry originates in a study of prognosis after radiotherapy for stage I lung cancer. The overall study: Stage I non-small cell lung cancer patients were enrolled between April 2018 and early 2019. A median of about seven months after radiotherapy, distant metastases were seen in a handful of patients, while no significant progression was shown by 15. General study results and limits: The question of whether the expanded TCR clones were tumor-specific was not determined. Reportedly, patients with and without metastases differed in TRBV and TRBJ gene usage.

CDR3 of TCR beta was amplified from genomic DNA via a two-round multiplex PCR. Initially, in first-round PCR, primers specific to each TRBV and TRBJ gene were used. TCRdb re-derived calls from the multiplex PCR reads in MiXCR, one entry per CDR3 protein. The profile shows about 31,000 distinct CDR3 sequences, around 40% of them singletons. This specimen was PBMCs, taken before or after stereotactic body radiation therapy (not recorded which). This receptor was identified in a donor of 50 years or more with non-small cell lung cancer.

This CDR3 reads CASSFSGRGSGELFF. The CDR3 nucleotides read TGTGCCAGCAGTTTTTCCGGCAGGGGGTCCGGGGAGCTGTTTTTT. V and J are TRBV12-3 or TRBV12-4 and TRBJ2-2, with 7 nucleotides matching TRBD1. With 3 bases clipped from V and 6 bases from J, the junction kept 7 bases outside the gene matches. CDR3 length equals 15 residues.